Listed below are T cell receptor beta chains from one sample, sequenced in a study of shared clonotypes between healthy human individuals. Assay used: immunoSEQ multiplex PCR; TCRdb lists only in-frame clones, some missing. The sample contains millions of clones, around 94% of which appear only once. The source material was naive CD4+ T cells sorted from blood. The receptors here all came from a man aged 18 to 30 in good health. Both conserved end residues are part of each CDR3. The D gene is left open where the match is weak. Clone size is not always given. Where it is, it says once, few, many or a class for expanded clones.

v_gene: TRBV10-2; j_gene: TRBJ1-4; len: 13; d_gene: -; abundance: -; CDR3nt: TGCGCCAGCAGTGAGAACCCCGGGGAAAAACTGTTTTTT; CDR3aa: CASSENPGEKLFF
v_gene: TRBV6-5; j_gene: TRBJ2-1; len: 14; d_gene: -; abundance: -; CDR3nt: TGTGCCAGCAGCCCAGATTTCCCGAGCACTGAGCAGTTCTTC; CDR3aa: CASSPDFPSTEQFF
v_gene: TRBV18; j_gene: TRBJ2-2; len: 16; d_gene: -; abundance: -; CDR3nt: TGTGCCAGCTCACCACTGCGGACGAGGAACACCGGGGAGCTGTTTTTT; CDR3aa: CASSPLRTRNTGELFF
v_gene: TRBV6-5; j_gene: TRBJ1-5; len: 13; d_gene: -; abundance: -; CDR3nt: TGTGCCAGCAAGGCGGGGAACTTTCAGCCCCAGCATTTT; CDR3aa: CASKAGNFQPQHF
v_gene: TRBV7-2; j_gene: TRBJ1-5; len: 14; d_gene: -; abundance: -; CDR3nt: TGTGCCAGCAGCTGGCAGTATAGCAATCAGCCCCAGCATTTT; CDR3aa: CASSWQYSNQPQHF
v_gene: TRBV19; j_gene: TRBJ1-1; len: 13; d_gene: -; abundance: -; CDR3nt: TGTGCCAGTAGTATTCGAGCGAACACTGAAGCTTTCTTT; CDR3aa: CASSIRANTEAFF
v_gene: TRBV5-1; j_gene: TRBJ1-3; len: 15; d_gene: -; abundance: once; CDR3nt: TGCGCCAGCAGCTTGGGGCCCCCCTCTGGAAACACCATATATTTT; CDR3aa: CASSLGPPSGNTIYF
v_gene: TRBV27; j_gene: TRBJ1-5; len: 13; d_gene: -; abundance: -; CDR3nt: TGTGCCAGCAGTTACACAGGGAATCAGCCCCAGCATTTT; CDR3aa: CASSYTGNQPQHF
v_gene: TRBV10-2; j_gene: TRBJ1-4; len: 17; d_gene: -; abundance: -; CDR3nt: TGCGCCAGTGGGAGGAGGCAGCTTCCTGCAACTAATGAAAAACTGTTTTTT; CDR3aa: CASGRRQLPATNEKLFF
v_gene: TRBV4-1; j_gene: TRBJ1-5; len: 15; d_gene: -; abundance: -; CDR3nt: TGCGCCAGCAGCCGGGGAGACAATTGGGCCCAGCCCCAGCATTTT; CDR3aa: CASSRGDNWAQPQHF
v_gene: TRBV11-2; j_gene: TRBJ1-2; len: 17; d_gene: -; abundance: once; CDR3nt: TGTGCCAGCAGGTCCTTGGGAAGCGTCGAACCCAACTATGGCTACACCTTC; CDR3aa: CASRSLGSVEPNYGYTF
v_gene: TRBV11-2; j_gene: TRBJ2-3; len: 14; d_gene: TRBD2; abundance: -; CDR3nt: TGTGCCAGCAGCTTAATCCTAGCGGGAGATACGCAGTATTTT; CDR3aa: CASSLILAGDTQYF
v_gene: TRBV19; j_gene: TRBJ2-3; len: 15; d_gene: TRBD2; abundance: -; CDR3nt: TGTGCCACCCTTCCTACGGGAGGGGTCACAGATGCGCAGTATTTT; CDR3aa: CATLPTGGVTDAQYF
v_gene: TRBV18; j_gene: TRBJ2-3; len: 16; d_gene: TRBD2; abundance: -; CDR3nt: TGTGCCAGCTCACCACAGCGGGGGGGGCCCAAAGATACGCAGTATTTT; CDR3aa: CASSPQRGGPKDTQYF
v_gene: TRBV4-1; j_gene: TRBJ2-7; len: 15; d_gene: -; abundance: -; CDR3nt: TGCGCCAGCAGCCGCACGCATGACACCACCTACGAGCAGTACTTC; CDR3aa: CASSRTHDTTYEQYF
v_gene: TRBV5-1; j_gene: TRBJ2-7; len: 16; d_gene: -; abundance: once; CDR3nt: TGCGCCAGCAGTCCCAAAGTCCAGGGAACTACCTACGAGCAGTACTTC; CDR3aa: CASSPKVQGTTYEQYF
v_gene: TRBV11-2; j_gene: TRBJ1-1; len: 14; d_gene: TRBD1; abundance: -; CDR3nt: TGTGCCAGCAGCTTGGGACAGGGAGGGTCGAAAGCTTTCTTT; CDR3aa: CASSLGQGGSKAFF
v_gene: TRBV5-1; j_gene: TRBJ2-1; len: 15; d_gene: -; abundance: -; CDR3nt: TGCGCCAGCAGCCGCGGAGGGCCCTCCTACAATGAGCAGTTCTTC; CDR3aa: CASSRGGPSYNEQFF
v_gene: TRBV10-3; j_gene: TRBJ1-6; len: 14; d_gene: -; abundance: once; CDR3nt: TGTGCCACCGAATTCACACTCAGCGGTTCACCCCTCCACTTT; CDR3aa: CATEFTLSGSPLHF
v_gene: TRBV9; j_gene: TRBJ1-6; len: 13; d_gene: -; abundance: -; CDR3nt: TGTGCCAGCACCGAGGGGGACCATTCACCCCTCCACTTT; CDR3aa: CASTEGDHSPLHF
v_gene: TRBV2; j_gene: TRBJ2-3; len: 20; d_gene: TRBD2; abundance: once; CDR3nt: TGTGCCAGCAGACAAAAGATAGCGGGAGGGCCTTTTAGGAGCACAGATACGCAGTATTTT; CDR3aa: CASRQKIAGGPFRSTDTQYF
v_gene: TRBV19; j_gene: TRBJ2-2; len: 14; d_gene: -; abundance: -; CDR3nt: TGTGCCAGTAGTATTGTGCCGAACACCGGGGAGCTGTTTTTT; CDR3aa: CASSIVPNTGELFF
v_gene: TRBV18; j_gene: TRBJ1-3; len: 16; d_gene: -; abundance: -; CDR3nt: TGTGCCAGCTCACCACCGAATGCCAGGGGCGGAAACACCATATATTTT; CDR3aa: CASSPPNARGGNTIYF
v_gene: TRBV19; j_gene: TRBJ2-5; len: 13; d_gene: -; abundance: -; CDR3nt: TGTGCCAGTTCCACAGGGTACAGAGAGACCCAGTACTTC; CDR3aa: CASSTGYRETQYF
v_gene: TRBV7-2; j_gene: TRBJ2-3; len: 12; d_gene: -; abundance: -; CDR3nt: TGTGCCAGCAGCTACTTCGGGCAGGCGCAGTATTTT; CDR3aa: CASSYFGQAQYF
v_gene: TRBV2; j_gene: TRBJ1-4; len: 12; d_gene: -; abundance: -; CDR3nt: TGTGCCAGCGGTATGACTAATGAAAAACTGTTTTTT; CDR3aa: CASGMTNEKLFF
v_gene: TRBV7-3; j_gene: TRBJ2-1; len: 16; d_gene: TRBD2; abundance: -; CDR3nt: TGTGCCAGCAGCTCTACTCCGGGACTAGGCTCCAATGAGCAGTTCTTC; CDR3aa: CASSSTPGLGSNEQFF
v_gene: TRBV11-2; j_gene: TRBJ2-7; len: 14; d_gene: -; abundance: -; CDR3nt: TGTGCCAGCAGCCTGAATTTGGGGACCTACGAGCAGTACTTC; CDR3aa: CASSLNLGTYEQYF
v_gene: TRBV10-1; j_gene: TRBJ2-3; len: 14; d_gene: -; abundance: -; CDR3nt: TGCGCCAGCAGGGCCGGGACCGGGGGAGATACGCAGTATTTT; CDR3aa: CASRAGTGGDTQYF
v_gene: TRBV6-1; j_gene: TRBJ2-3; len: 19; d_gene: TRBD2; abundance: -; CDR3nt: TGTGCCAGCAGTGAATCCCTAGCGGAGTTGGGATTTAGCACAGATACGCAGTATTTT; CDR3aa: CASSESLAELGFSTDTQYF
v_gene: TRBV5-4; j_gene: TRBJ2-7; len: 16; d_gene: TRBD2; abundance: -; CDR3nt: TGTGCCAGCAGCTTGTACGCTAGCGGGAGTATCAACGAGCAGTACTTC; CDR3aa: CASSLYASGSINEQYF
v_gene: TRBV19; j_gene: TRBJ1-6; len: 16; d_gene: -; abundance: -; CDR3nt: TGTGCCAGTAGTATCGGGGAAACGATTATCAATTCACCCCTCCACTTT; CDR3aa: CASSIGETIINSPLHF
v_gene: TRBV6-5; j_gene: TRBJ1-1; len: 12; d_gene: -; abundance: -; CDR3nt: TGTGCCAGCGGTCGGACGGACACTGAAGCTTTCTTT; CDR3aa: CASGRTDTEAFF
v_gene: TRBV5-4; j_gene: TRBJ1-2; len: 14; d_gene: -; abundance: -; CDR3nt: TGTGCCAGCAGCTTGAGGGTTGGAGCCTATGGCTACACCTTC; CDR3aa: CASSLRVGAYGYTF
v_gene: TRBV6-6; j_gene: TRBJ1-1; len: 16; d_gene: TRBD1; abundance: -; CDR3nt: TGTGCCAGCAGTTACCCCTTCGGGGGACAGCCCACTGAAGCTTTCTTT; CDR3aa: CASSYPFGGQPTEAFF
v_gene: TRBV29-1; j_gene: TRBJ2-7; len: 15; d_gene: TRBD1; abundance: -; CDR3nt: TGCAGCGTTGAAAAGGGGGCAGGGGGCTTCTACGAGCAGTACTTC; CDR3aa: CSVEKGAGGFYEQYF
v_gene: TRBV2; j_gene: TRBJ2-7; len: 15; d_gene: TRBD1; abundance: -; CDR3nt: TGTGCCAGCAGTATAGGGACAGGCAAGACCTACGAGCAGTACTTC; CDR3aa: CASSIGTGKTYEQYF
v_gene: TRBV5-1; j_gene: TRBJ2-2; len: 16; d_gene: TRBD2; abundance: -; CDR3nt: TGCGCCAGCAGGGGTGGGACTAGCGAGAACACCGGGGAGCTGTTTTTT; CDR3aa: CASRGGTSENTGELFF
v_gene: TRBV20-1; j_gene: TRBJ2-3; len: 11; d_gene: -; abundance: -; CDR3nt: TGCAGTGCTAGGTCGGGTGATACGCAGTATTTT; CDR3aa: CSARSGDTQYF
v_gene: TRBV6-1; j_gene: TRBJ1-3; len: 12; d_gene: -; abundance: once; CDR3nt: TGTGCCAGTGCAAACTCTGGAAACACCATATATTTT; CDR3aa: CASANSGNTIYF
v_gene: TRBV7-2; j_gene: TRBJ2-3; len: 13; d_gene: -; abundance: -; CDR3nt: TGTGCCAGCAGCTCCTCGCACGGATTTGAGCAGTATTTT; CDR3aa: CASSSSHGFEQYF
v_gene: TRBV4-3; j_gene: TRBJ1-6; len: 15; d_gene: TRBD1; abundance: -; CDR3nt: TGCGCCAGCAGCCAAGATCCGGGACAGACTTCACCCCTCCACTTT; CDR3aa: CASSQDPGQTSPLHF
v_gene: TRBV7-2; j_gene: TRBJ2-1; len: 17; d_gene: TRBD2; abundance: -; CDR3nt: TGTGCCAGCAGCAAGATTAGCGGGAAGTCCTCCTACAATGAGCAGTTCTTC; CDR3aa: CASSKISGKSSYNEQFF
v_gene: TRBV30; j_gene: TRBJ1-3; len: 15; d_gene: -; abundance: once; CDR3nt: TGTGCCTGGAGTGTAAGGTCGGGGGCTGGAAACACCATATATTTT; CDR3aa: CAWSVRSGAGNTIYF
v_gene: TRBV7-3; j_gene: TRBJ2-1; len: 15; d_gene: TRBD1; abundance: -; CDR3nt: TGTGCCAGCAGCGATCCGGGACAGGCTCACAATGAGCAGTTCTTC; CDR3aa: CASSDPGQAHNEQFF
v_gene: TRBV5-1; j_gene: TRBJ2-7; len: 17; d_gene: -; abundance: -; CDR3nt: TGCGCCAGCACAAAAAGGGTAGATGTACTAATCTCCTACGAGCAGTACTTC; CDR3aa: CASTKRVDVLISYEQYF
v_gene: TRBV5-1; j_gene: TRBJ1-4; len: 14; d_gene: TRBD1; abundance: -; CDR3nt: TGCGCCAGCGGCCGGGGGGACAGCGATGAAAAACTGTTTTTT; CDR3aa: CASGRGDSDEKLFF
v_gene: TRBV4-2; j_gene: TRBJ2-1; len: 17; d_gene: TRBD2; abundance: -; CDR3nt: TGTGCCAGCAGCCAGACTAGCGGGGGTGATTCCTACAATGAGCAGTTCTTC; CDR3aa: CASSQTSGGDSYNEQFF
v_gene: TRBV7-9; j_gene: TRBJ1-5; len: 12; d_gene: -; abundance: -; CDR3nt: TGTGCCAGCAGCTTGGACTTTCAGCCCCAGCATTTT; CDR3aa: CASSLDFQPQHF
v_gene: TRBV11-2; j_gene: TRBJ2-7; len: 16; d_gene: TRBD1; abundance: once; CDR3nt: TGTGCCAGCAGCATAGAGGGGGGGACAGGGGCCTACGAGCAGTACTTC; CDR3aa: CASSIEGGTGAYEQYF
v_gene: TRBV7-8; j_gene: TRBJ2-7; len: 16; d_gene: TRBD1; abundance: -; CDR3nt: TGTGCCAGCAGCTTAGCGCTGGACAGGGGGACTGGTGAGCAGTACTTC; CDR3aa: CASSLALDRGTGEQYF
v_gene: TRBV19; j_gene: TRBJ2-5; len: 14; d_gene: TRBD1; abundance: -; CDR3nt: TGTGCCAGTAGTATCTCGGGACAGCCGGAGACCCAGTACTTC; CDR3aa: CASSISGQPETQYF